This T cell receptor beta chain was recovered during a study of spatial heterogeneity in lung cancer. The wider study: Sequencing consistently turned up more beta-chain sequences than alpha-chain sequences.

TCRdb passed the 5' RACE reads through MiXCR, listing each CDR3 protein once. The table includes about 10,000 distinct CDR3 sequences, less than 15% detected once. Sample time point: sample taken at primary tumor resection. Whole RNA came from tumor, nontumor lung or frozen PBMC and was sequenced without being sorted. Details on this clonotype: Its antigen is not known. As an off-target read in a library built for alpha chains, this beta chain has a frequency of little significance.

Broader study findings: The estimate shows that only roughly 7% of tumor T cells were covered for alpha and 13% for beta chains. One measure, the expanded intratumoral alpha and beta TCR count, tracked tumor mutation counts.

Trimming cost V 3 bases and J 9 bases, with 12 bases left between them. The germline V gene has CDR1 MNHEY and CDR2 SVGEGT. This CDR3 is 13 amino acids long. The starting material was lung tumor tissue, obtained at surgery. The receptor was isolated from a male donor with early-stage non-small cell lung cancer. The chain combines TRBV6-2 or TRBV6-3 with TRBJ2-4; possible D gene TRBD1, 6 bases. This CDR3 reads CASSYQGRGIQYF. CDR3 in DNA: TGTGCCAGCAGTTATCAGGGCAGGGGCATTCAGTACTTC.